This T cell receptor beta chain was identified during a study of cytomegalovirus exposure and HLA in healthy donors. Findings of the study overall: Productive rates of about 90% or about 30% were seen for most TCR beta V segments in an earlier analysis.

With V trimmed by 1 base and J by 5 bases, 6 bases remained unmatched. The CDR3 contains 16 residues. Looked up from germline, CDR1 is SGHTA and CDR2 is FQGNSA. This clone was found once. What it binds is not known. Amplification used 60 Vbeta primers and 13 Jbeta primers. Assay used: immunoSEQ multiplex PCR; TCRdb lists only in-frame clones, some missing. The table includes about 110,000 clones, about four fifths detected once. The chain joins TRBV7-2 to TRBJ2-2; 8 bases fit TRBD2. The specimen sequenced was PBMCs. This TCR derives from a man aged 30-40 years in good health and CMV-seropositive. This chain's CDR3 is CASSLGAGAGTGELFF. CDR3 bases: TGTGCCAGCAGCTTAGGAGCGGGGGCTGGGACCGGGGAGCTGTTTTTT. Together with reference TRBV7-2 and TRBJ2-2, the CDR3 gives the full variable domain: GAGVSQSPSNKVTEKGKDVELRCDPISGHTALYWYRQSLGQGLEFLIYFQGNSAPDKSGLPSDRFSAERTGGSVSTLTIQRTQQEDSAVYLCASSLGAGAGTGELFFGEGSRLTVL.